Following are 25 T cell receptor beta chains from one sample sequenced in a study of OX40 agonist ivuxolimab in advanced cancers. The method was immunoSEQ multiplex PCR; TCRdb's version includes in-frame clones alone and lacks a portion of them. This repertoire shows tens of thousands of clones, approximately 78% found once; its top ten account for more than 4.5%. Sequenced here: CD4+ or CD8+ T cells sorted from blood, sampled in a trial of the OX40 agonist ivuxolimab. These receptors were taken from an adult with an advanced solid tumor such as melanoma, head and neck, liver or kidney cancer.

The chain recombines TRBV19 with TRBJ1-1; a weak D match, TRBD1 (5 bases). V was shortened by 10 bases and J by 1 base, with 37 bases between the two germline ends. The length of the CDR3 is 21 residues. CDR1 and CDR2 from the germline V gene are LNHDA and SQIVND (reference sequence). CDR3: CAKYRGLFLPRGRGTNTEAFF. The CDR3 DNA is TGTGCCAAATATAGGGGACTATTTCTTCCTAGAGGGCGGGGGACGAACACTGAAGCTTTCTTT.

This clone was observed a single time. The chain carries TRBV4-2 and TRBJ2-7; unclear D gene. Looked up from germline, CDR1 is LGHNA and CDR2 is YNFKEQ. The length of the CDR3 is 16 residues. The V end lost 0 bases, the J end lost 3 bases, and 15 bases lay between the germline ends. DNA of the CDR3: TGTGCCAGCAGCCAAGAATCACAATCCCCCTACTACGAGCAGTACTTC. The encoded protein is CASSQESQSPYYEQYF.

The rearrangement uses TRBV6-1 and TRBJ1-5; TRBD1 might be the D (5 bases). CDR1 is MNHNS, CDR2 SASEGT, per germline. Trimming pared 5 bases from V and 4 bases from J, leaving 12 bases between. CDR3 length equals 14 residues. The CDR3 DNA follows: TGTGCCAGCAGTAACCAGGGACTGAATCAGCCCCAGCATTTT. It translates to CASSNQGLNQPQHF.

The chain links TRBV18 to TRBJ2-3; a possible D gene is TRBD2 (6 bases). V was clipped by 3 bases and J by 0 bases, with 13 bases between them. Germline V gene data show CDR1 as KGHSH and CDR2 as LQKENI. This CDR3 has 16 residues. The CDR3 bases are TGTGCCAGCTCACCCCAACTAGCATCTAGCACAGATACGCAGTATTTT. Translating it yields CASSPQLASSTDTQYF.

This chain connects TRBV7-8 to TRBJ2-7; TRBD2 might be the D (6 bases). Germline V gives CDR1 SGHVS, CDR2 FQNEAQ. The CDR3 loop spans 15 amino acids. The germline V and J ends were trimmed by 6 bases and 4 bases, with 19 bases remaining between them. CDR3 residues: CASSSGGGTRYEQYF. DNA of the CDR3: TGTGCCAGCAGTTCAGGTGGCGGGACGCGTTACGAGCAGTACTTC.

This chain's CDR3 is CASRKTGQHYEQYF. CDR3 in DNA: TGTGCCAGCAGGAAAACGGGACAGCACTACGAGCAGTACTTC. The chain recombines TRBV28 with TRBJ2-7; TRBD1 aligns across 7 bases. The CDR3 runs to 14 residues. V trimming: 6 bases; J trimming: 3 bases; junction bases outside the gene matches: 8. The germline V gene has CDR1 MDHEN and CDR2 SYDVKM.

V usage is TRBV18 and J usage is TRBJ2-3; no definite D call. Germline loops: CDR1 KGHSH, CDR2 LQKENI. The CDR3 spans 12 residues. Trimming removed 3 bases at V and 6 bases at J, with 7 bases between. CDR3 region: CASSPTSDTQYF. In nucleotides, the CDR3 is TGTGCCAGCTCACCGACATCTGATACGCAGTATTTT.

The CDR3 sequence is CAEKREGAGETQYF. In DNA form, the CDR3 reads TGTGCAGAAAAGAGGGAGGGGGCCGGAGAGACCCAGTACTTC. This chain joins TRBV7-9 and TRBJ2-5; D possibly uses TRBD1 or TRBD2 (7 bases each). This CDR3 spans 14 amino acids. Germline loops: CDR1 SEHNR, CDR2 FQNEAQ (reference sequence).

This rearrangement joins TRBV7-9 to TRBJ2-7, with D perhaps given as TRBD1 or TRBD2 (5 bases each). Trimming left V 0 bases short and J 3 bases short, with 6 bases between. The CDR3 contains 13 residues. CDR1 and CDR2 (germline): SEHNR, FQNEAQ (reference sequence). The CDR3 here is CASSLAGDYEQYF. The CDR3 DNA reads as TGTGCCAGCAGCTTAGCGGGGGACTACGAGCAGTACTTC. The full variable domain, its missing parts supplied by reference TRBV7-9 and TRBJ2-7, is DTGVSQNPRHKITKRGQNVTFRCDPISEHNRLYWYRQTLGQGPEFLTYFQNEAQLEKSRLLSDRFSAERPKGSFSTLEIQRTEQGDSAMYLCASSLAGDYEQYFGPGTRLTVT.

The V call is TRBV5-1, the J call TRBJ2-5; a weak D match, TRBD2 (5 bases). V dropped 3 bases and J dropped 5 bases, with 11 bases sitting between them. The CDR3 runs 13 residues. Germline values: CDR1 SGHRS, CDR2 YFSETQ. The CDR3 loop is CASSWELRETQYF. CDR3 sequence (DNA): TGCGCCAGCAGCTGGGAGCTGAGGGAGACCCAGTACTTC.

This chain connects TRBV2 to TRBJ2-3; no definite D call. V was cut by 10 bases and J by 4 bases, with 12 bases left in between. Per germline, CDR1 SNHLY and CDR2 FYNNEI. There are 12 residues in the CDR3. CDR3 protein: CATGYSADTQYF. The CDR3, as DNA: TGTGCCACCGGCTACTCGGCAGATACGCAGTATTTT.

This sequence joins TRBV15 and TRBJ1-1; D not resolved. Germline CDR1 is LNHNV and CDR2 is YYDKDF (reference sequence). V was clipped by 0 bases and J by 2 bases, with 10 bases between them. The CDR3 length is 15 residues. In DNA, the CDR3 is TGTGCCACCAGCAGAGAGGGCAGCCTAAACACTGAAGCTTTCTTT. It codes for CATSREGSLNTEAFF.

V is TRBV6-6 and J is TRBJ2-1; D gene uncertain. Germline CDR1 reads MNHNY; CDR2 reads SVGAGI (reference sequence). This CDR3 is 14 amino acids long. The V gene lost 10 bases and the J gene lost 1 base, with 14 bases spanning the gap. The CDR3 bases are TGTGCCACTAAATTCGGAGATTCCTACAATGAGCAGTTCTTC. It specifies CATKFGDSYNEQFF.

This clone was counted between two and nine times. V is TRBV6-6 and J is TRBJ1-1; D gene uncertain. The V end lost 5 bases, the J end lost 6 bases, and 13 bases lay between the germline ends. Germline assignment: CDR1 MNHNY and CDR2 SVGAGI (reference sequence). The CDR3 has 13 amino acids. The CDR3 DNA sequence: TGTGCCAGCAGTCCCCGTGGGATGGCTGAAGCTTTCTTT. Its translation is CASSPRGMAEAFF.

The CDR3 DNA sequence: TGTGCCAGCAGACAAACGGGGGGATGGGAGACCCAGTACTTC. It is translated as CASRQTGGWETQYF. The rearrangement links TRBV28 to TRBJ2-5; 7 nucleotides line up with TRBD2. The V and J ends lost 6 bases and 5 bases, in that order; junction bases with no gene match: 9. Germline V gene sequence: CDR1 MDHEN, CDR2 SYDVKM. This CDR3 comprises 14 residues.

Concerning this clone: Distinct nucleotide sequences in the sample also encode this CDR3. This chain connects TRBV29-1 to TRBJ2-5; D remains ambiguous. Germline-derived CDR1 and CDR2 are SQVTM and ANQGSEA. V shed 5 bases and J shed 1 base, with 8 bases lying between them. The CDR3 loop spans 12 amino acids. As DNA, the CDR3 is TGCAGCGTTAACGACGGCCAAGAGACCCAGTACTTC. Translated: CSVNDGQETQYF.

The chain couples TRBV7-2 to TRBJ1-2; D gene unclear. V lost 6 bases, J lost 8 bases, and 16 bases lay in between. CDR3 size: 13 residues. Germline V lookup: CDR1 SGHTA, CDR2 FQGNSA. CDR3 nucleotides: TGTGCCAGCAGGCCCTCGGGCTGGGAAGGCTACACCTTC. Protein product: CASRPSGWEGYTF.

The J gene is TRBJ2-5, the V gene TRBV18; 7 bases align to TRBD1. Germline assignment: CDR1 KGHSH and CDR2 LQKENI. After removal of 4 bases from V and 5 bases from J, the junction contained 10 bases not matched to a gene. The CDR3 totals 15 residues. CDR3 sequence reads: CASSQNHRGQETQYF. CDR3 nucleotide sequence: TGTGCCAGCTCACAAAATCACAGGGGACAGGAGACCCAGTACTTC.

This clone was seen only once. The genes are TRBV28 and TRBJ2-2; perhaps TRBD1 as D (6 bases). CDR3 size: 15 residues. Germline lookup yields CDR1 MDHEN and CDR2 SYDVKM. V was cut by 6 bases and J by 2 bases, with 13 bases left in between. The CDR3 region is CASRTPGTNTGELFF. The DNA for the CDR3 is TGTGCCAGCAGAACGCCGGGGACAAACACCGGGGAGCTGTTTTTT.

The chain has TRBV4-2 and TRBJ2-3; no reliable D call. Germline-derived CDR1 and CDR2 are LGHNA and YNFKEQ. Trimming removed 1 base from V and 0 bases from J, with 11 bases in between. This CDR3 region has 16 residues. CDR3 nucleotides: TGTGCCAGCAGCCAAGGGGTCGCCACTAGCACAGATACGCAGTATTTT. Amino acid sequence: CASSQGVATSTDTQYF.

This clone was seen a single time. The chain couples TRBV5-1 to TRBJ2-7; D ambiguous. This CDR3 spans 14 amino acids. CDR1 SGHRS and CDR2 YFSETQ come from the germline V gene. V shed 3 bases and J shed 0 bases, with 10 bases lying between them. As DNA, the CDR3 is TGCGCCAGCAGCTCGAGGATCGGCTCCTACGAGCAGTACTTC. This codes for CASSSRIGSYEQYF.

This clone was found a few times. The J gene is TRBJ2-7, the V gene TRBV11-2; TRBD2 aligns across 16 bases. Germline V gene data show CDR1 as SGHAT and CDR2 as FQNNGV. The CDR3 sequence is 19 residues long. V was clipped by 3 bases and J by 0 bases; unmatched bases: 8. The chain's CDR3 is CASSFGGGLAGGDSYEQYF. CDR3 nucleotide sequence: TGTGCCAGCAGCTTCGGCGGGGGACTAGCGGGAGGGGACTCCTACGAGCAGTACTTC. The variable domain in full, completed from reference TRBV11-2 and TRBJ2-7, reads EAGVAQSPRYKIIEKRQSVAFWCNPISGHATLYWYQQILGQGPKLLIQFQNNGVVDDSQLPKDRFSAERLKGVDSTLKIQPAKLEDSAVYLCASSFGGGLAGGDSYEQYFGPGTRLTVT.

This clone was counted between two and nine times. The rearrangement links TRBV6-1 to TRBJ2-7; D gene ambiguous. V gave up 1 base and J gave up 0 bases, with 7 bases separating them. The CDR3 spans 14 residues. Germline V CDR1 and CDR2: MNHNS, SASEGT. The CDR3: CASSEDSISYEQYF. CDR3 DNA: TGTGCCAGCAGTGAAGACTCCATCTCCTACGAGCAGTACTTC.

The gene calls are TRBV15 and TRBJ2-1; D gene unclear. Trimming shortened V by 8 bases and J by 2 bases, and 7 bases separated the two germline ends. The CDR3 is made up of 12 amino acids. Germline loops: CDR1 LNHNV, CDR2 YYDKDF (reference sequence). CDR3 sequence reads: CATAETYNEQFF. CDR3 bases: TGTGCCACCGCGGAAACCTACAATGAGCAGTTCTTC.

This clone was recorded only once. The rearrangement uses TRBV5-1 and TRBJ1-3; no definite D call. Trimming removed 0 bases at V and 2 bases at J, with 9 bases between. The germline gives CDR1 SGHRS, CDR2 YFSETQ. CDR3 size: 15 residues. CDR3 sequence: CASSLAPGAGNTIYF. CDR3 nucleotides: TGCGCCAGCAGCTTGGCTCCAGGAGCTGGAAACACCATATATTTT. Complete variable domain (other parts from reference TRBV5-1 and TRBJ1-3): KAGVTQTPRYLIKTRGQQVTLSCSPISGHRSVSWYQQTPGQGLQFLFEYFSETQRNKGNFPGRFSGRQFSNSRSEMNVSTLELGDSALYLCASSLAPGAGNTIYFGEGSWLTVV.